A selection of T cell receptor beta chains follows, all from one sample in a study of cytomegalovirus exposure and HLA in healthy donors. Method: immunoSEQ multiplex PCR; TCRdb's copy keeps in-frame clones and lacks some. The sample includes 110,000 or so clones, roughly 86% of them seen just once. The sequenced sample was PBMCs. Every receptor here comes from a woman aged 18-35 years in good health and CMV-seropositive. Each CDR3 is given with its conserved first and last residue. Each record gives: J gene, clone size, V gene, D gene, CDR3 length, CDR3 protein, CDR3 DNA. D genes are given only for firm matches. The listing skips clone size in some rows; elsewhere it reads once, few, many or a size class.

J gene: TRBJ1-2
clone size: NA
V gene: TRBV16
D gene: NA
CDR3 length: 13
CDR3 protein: CASSPIGVRGYTF
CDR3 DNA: TGTGCCAGCAGCCCCATCGGGGTTCGAGGCTACACCTTC

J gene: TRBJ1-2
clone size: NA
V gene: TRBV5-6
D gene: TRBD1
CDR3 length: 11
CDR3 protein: CASTQGARYTF
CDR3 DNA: TGTGCCAGCACGCAGGGGGCTCGCTACACCTTC

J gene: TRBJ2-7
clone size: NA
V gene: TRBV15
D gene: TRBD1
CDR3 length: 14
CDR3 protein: CATSTGQGHYEQYF
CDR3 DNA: TGTGCCACCAGCACAGGACAGGGACACTACGAGCAGTACTTC

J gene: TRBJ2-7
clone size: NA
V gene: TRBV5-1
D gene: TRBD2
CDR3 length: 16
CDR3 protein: CASSFPRTSGDYEQYF
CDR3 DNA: TGCGCCAGCAGCTTCCCCCGGACTAGCGGGGATTACGAGCAGTACTTC

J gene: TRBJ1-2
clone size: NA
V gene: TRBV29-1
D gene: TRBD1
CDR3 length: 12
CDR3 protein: CSAQGGDYGYTF
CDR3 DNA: TGCAGCGCACAGGGGGGGGACTATGGCTACACCTTC

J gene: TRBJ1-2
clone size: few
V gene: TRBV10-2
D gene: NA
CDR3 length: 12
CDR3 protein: CASTFSNYGYTF
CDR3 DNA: TGCGCCAGCACCTTCAGTAACTATGGCTACACCTTC

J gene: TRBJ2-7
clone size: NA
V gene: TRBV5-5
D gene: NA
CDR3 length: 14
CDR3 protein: CASSLVDSSYEQYF
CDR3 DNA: TGTGCCAGCAGCTTGGTTGACAGCTCCTACGAGCAGTACTTC

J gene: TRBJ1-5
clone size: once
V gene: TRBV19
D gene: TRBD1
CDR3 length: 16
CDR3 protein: CASSIASGGLGQPQHF
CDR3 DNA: TGTGCCAGTAGTATCGCCTCAGGGGGTTTGGGACAGCCCCAGCATTTT

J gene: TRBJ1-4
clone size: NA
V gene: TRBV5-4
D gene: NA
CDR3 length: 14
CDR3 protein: CASSLSGGDEKLFF
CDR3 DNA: TGTGCCAGCAGCTTGTCAGGAGGGGACGAAAAACTGTTTTTT

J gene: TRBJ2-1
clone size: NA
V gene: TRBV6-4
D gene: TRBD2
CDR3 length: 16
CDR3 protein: CASPPIAGGPYNEQFF
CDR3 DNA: TGTGCCAGCCCTCCTATAGCGGGAGGGCCCTACAATGAGCAGTTCTTC

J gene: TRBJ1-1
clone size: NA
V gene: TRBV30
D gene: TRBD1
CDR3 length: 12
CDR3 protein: CAFGQGFIEAFF
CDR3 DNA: TGTGCCTTCGGACAGGGGTTTATTGAAGCTTTCTTT

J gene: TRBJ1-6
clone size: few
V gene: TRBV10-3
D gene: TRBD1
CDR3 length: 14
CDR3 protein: CAISVGDSNSPLHF
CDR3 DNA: TGTGCCATCAGTGTAGGGGACAGCAATTCACCCCTCCACTTT

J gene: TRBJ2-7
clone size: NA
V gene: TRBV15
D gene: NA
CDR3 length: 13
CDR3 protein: CATSRSLTYEQYF
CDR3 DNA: TGTGCCACCAGCAGATCCCTTACCTACGAGCAGTACTTC

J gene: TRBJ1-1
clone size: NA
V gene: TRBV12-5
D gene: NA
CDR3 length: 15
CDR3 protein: CASGLVVRVNTEAFF
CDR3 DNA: TGTGCTAGTGGTTTGGTAGTCAGGGTGAACACTGAAGCTTTCTTT

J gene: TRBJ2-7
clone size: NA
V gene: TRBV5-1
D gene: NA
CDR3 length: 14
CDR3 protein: CASSTSTGYHEQYF
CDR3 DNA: TGCGCCAGCAGCACGTCAACAGGGTACCACGAGCAGTACTTC

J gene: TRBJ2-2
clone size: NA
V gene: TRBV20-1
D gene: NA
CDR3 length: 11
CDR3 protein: CSSGMNGELFF
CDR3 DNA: TGCAGTTCCGGGATGAACGGGGAGCTGTTTTTT

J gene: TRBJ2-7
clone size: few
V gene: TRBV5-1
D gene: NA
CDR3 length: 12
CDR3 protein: CASSRDSYEQYF
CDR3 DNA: TGCGCCAGCAGCCGGGACTCCTACGAGCAGTACTTC

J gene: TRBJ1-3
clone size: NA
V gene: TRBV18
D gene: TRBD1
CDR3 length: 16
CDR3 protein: CASSPAGTGPGNTIYF
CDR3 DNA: TGTGCCAGCTCACCAGCCGGGACAGGACCTGGAAACACCATATATTTT

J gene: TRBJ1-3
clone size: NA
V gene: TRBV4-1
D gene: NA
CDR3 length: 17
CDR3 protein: CASSHPKDSSSGNTIYF
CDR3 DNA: TGCGCCAGCAGCCATCCTAAAGACTCCAGCTCTGGAAACACCATATATTTT

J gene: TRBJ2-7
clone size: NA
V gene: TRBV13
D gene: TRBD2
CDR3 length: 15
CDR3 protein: CASSVSRTSGYEQYF
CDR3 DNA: TGTGCCAGCAGCGTGTCTCGGACTAGCGGCTACGAGCAGTACTTC

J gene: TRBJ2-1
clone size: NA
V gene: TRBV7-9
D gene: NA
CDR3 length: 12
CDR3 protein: CASSLGPDEQFF
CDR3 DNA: TGTGCCAGCAGCTTAGGCCCGGATGAGCAGTTCTTC

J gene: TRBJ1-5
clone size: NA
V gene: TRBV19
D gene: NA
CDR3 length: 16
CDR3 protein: CASTPIEQGGNQPQHF
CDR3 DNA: TGTGCCAGTACCCCTATAGAGCAGGGTGGCAATCAGCCCCAGCATTTT

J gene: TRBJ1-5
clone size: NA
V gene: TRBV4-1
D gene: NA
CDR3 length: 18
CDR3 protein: CASSQDPGGVGNNQPQHF
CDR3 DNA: TGCGCCAGCAGCCAAGATCCTGGGGGGGTAGGGAACAATCAGCCCCAGCATTTT

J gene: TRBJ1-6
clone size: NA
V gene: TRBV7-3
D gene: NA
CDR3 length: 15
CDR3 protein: CASSLTPGSNSPLHF
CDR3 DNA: TGTGCCAGCAGCTTAACGCCGGGATCGAATTCACCCCTCCACTTT

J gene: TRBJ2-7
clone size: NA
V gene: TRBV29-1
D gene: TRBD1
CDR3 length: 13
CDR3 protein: CSVYRDRAYEQYF
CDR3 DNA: TGCAGCGTGTACCGGGACAGGGCCTACGAGCAGTACTTC

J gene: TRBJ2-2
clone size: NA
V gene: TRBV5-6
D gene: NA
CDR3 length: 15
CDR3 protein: CASSLVVERTGELFF
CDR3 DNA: TGTGCCAGCAGCTTGGTAGTGGAGAGGACCGGGGAGCTGTTTTTT

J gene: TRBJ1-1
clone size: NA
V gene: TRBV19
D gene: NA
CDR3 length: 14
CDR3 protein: CASSSGPGSTEAFF
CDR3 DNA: TGTGCCAGTAGTAGTGGCCCGGGGAGCACTGAAGCTTTCTTT